Sequencing of this TCR beta chain was carried out in a study of CD8 T cells in ankylosing spondylitis. Germline lookup yields CDR1 DFQATT and CDR2 SNEGSKA (reference sequence). V lost 0 bases and J 1 base, leaving 13 bases between the germline ends. CDR3 length: 15 residues. TCRdb analysed the 5' RACE reads with MiXCR anew, one entry per CDR3 protein. The sample includes tens of thousands of distinct CDR3 sequences, 6% to 8% of them seen just once. This clonotype was observed many times. Its target is unknown. Study-level points and caveats: From matched ankylosing spondylitis synovial fluid, disease-linked clones were reportedly recovered at significantly enriched levels.

The sequence derives from a male donor with ankylosing spondylitis. J is TRBJ2-7 and V is TRBV20-1; D gene unclear. The specimen sequenced was synovial fluid, either unsorted or a sorted T cell fraction (not recorded which). The CDR3 nucleotides are TGCAGTGCTAGAGATCCCCAGCCAGAATCCTACGAGCAGTACTTC. Its protein is CSARDPQPESYEQYF.